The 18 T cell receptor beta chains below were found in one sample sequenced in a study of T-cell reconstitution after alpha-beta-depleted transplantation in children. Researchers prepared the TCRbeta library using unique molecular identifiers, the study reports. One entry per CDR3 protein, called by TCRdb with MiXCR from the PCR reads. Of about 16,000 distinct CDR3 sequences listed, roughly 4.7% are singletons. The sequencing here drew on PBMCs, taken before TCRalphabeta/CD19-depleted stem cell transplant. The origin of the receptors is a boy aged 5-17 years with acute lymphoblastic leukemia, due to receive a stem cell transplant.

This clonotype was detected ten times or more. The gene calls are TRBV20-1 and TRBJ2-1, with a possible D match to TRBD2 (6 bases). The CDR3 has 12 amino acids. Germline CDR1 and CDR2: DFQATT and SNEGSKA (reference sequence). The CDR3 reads CRPGGPYNEQFF. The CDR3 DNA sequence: TGCAGACCCGGGGGTCCCTACAATGAGCAGTTCTTC.

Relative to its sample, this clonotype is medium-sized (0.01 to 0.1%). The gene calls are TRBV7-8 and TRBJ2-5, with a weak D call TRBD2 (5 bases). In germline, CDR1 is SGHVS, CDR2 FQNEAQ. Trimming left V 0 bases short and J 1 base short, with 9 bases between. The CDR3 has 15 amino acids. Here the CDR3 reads CASSLARVTQETQYF. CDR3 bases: TGTGCCAGCAGCTTAGCGAGGGTCACCCAAGAGACCCAGTACTTC.

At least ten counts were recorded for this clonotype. CDR3 amino acids: CSASRIVAGAKGEQFF. The CDR3 DNA sequence: TGCAGTGCTAGCCGTATTGTAGCGGGGGCAAAGGGTGAGCAGTTCTTC. The genes are TRBV20-1 and TRBJ2-1; TRBD2 aligns across 9 bases. J was trimmed by 9 bases and V by 3 bases; bases with no gene match: 15. CDR3 length: 16 residues. Germline V gene lookup returns CDR1 DFQATT and CDR2 SNEGSKA (reference sequence).

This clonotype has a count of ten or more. For the CDR3, the DNA is TGTGCCAGCAGTTACGTCCCGGGACTAGAGGGTGAGCAGTTCTTC. Translating gives CASSYVPGLEGEQFF. This chain uses TRBV6-5 with TRBJ2-1; TRBD2 agrees at 8 bases. The CDR3 totals 15 residues. Germline V gene lookup returns CDR1 MNHEY and CDR2 SVGAGI. Unmatched junction bases numbered 9, after V lost 2 bases and J lost 9 bases.

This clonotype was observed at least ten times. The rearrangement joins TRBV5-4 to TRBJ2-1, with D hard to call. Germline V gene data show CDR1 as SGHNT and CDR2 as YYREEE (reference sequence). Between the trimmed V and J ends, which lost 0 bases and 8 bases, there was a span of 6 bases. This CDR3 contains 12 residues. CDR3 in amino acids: CASSLARDEQFF. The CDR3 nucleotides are TGTGCCAGCAGCTTGGCCCGAGATGAGCAGTTCTTC.

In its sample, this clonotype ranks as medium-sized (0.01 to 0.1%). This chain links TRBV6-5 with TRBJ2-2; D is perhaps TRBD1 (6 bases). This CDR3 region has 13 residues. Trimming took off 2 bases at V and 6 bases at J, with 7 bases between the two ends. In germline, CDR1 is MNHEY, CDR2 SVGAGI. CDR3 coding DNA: TGTGCCAGCAGTTACCAGGGGCCCGGGGAGCTGTTTTTT. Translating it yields CASSYQGPGELFF.

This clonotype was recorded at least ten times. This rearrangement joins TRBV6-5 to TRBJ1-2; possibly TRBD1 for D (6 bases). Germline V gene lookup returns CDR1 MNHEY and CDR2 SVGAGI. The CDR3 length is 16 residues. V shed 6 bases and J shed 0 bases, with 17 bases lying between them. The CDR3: CASSQATGRTNYGYTF. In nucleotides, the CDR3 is TGTGCCAGCAGCCAGGCTACAGGGAGGACTAACTATGGCTACACCTTC.

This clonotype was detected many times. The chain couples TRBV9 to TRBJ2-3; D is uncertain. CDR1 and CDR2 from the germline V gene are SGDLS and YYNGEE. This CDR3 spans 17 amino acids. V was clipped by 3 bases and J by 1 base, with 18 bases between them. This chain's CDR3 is CASSAYLDQRGTDTQYF. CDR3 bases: TGTGCCAGCAGCGCCTACCTCGACCAACGAGGCACAGATACGCAGTATTTT.

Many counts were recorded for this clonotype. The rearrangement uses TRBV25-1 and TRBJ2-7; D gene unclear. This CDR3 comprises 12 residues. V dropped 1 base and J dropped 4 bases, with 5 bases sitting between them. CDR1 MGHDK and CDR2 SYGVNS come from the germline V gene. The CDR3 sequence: CASSESRYEQYF. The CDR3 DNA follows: TGTGCCAGCAGTGAATCCCGATACGAGCAGTACTTC.

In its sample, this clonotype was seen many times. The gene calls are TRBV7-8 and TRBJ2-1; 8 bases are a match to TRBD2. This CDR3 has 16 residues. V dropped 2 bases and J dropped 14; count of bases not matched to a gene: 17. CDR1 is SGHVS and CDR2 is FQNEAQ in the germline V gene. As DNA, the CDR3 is TGTGCCAGCAGCTTAAAGGAGACTAGCGAGTGGATTAAGAAGTTCTTC. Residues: CASSLKETSEWIKKFF.

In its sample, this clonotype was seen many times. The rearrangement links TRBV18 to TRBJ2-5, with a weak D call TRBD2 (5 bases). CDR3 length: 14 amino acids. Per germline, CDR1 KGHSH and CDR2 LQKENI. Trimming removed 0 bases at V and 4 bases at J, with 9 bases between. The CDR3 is CASSPPSAGETQYF. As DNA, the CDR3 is TGTGCCAGCTCACCACCGTCTGCGGGAGAGACCCAGTACTTC.

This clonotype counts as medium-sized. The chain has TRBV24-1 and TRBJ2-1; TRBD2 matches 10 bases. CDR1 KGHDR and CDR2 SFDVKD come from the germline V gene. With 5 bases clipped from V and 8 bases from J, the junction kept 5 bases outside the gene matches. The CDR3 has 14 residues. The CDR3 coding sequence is TGTGCCACCAGTGCCCTAGCGGGAGTGGATGAGCAGTTCTTC. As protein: CATSALAGVDEQFF.

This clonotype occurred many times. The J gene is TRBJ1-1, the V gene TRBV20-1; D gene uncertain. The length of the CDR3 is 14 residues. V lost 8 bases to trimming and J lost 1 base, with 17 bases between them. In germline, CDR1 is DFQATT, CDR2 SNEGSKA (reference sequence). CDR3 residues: CSHRRELGNTEAFF. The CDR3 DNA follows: TGCAGTCATCGGAGGGAATTGGGGAACACTGAAGCTTTCTTT.

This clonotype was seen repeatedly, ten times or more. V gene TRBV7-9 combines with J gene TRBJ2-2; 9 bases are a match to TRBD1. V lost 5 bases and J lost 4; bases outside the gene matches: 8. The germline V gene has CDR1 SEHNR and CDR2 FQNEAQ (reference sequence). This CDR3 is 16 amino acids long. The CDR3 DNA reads TGTGCCAGCAGCGTACAGGGGGCGAAGGGCACCGGGGAGCTGTTTTTT. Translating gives CASSVQGAKGTGELFF.

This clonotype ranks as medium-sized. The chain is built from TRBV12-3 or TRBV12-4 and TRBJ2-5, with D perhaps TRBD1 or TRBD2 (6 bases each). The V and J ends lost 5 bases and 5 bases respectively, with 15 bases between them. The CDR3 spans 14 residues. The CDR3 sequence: CASSLRGGRETQYF. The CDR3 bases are TGTGCCAGCAGTCTACGTGGGGGGCGTGAGACCCAGTACTTC.

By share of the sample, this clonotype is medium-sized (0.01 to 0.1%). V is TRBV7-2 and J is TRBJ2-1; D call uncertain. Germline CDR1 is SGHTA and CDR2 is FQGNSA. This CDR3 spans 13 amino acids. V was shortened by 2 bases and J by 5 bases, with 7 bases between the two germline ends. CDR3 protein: CASSLTPDNEQFF. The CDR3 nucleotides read TGTGCCAGCAGCTTAACTCCCGACAATGAGCAGTTCTTC.

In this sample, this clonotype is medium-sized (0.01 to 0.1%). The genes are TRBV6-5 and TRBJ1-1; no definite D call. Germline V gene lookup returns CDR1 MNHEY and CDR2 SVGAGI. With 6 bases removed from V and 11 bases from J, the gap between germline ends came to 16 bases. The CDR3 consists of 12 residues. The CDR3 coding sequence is TGTGCCAGCAGATCGGGTTTTGTGGGCGCTTTCTTT. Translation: CASRSGFVGAFF.

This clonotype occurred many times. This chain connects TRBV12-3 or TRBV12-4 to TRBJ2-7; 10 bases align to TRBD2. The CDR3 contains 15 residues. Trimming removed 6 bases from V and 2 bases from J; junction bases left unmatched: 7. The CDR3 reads CASSPRLAGPYEQYF. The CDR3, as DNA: TGTGCCAGCAGCCCACGACTAGCGGGTCCCTACGAGCAGTACTTC.